This entry lists 20 T cell receptor beta chains sequenced from one sample in a study of OX40 agonist ivuxolimab in advanced cancers. Library method: the immunoSEQ multiplex PCR assay. Entries here come from immuneACCESS through TCRdb and include only in-frame sequences with V and J called. Some clones fail to appear in such tables; in the studies checked, an unresolved V gene covers under half of the shortfall, and the cause of the remainder is unknown. This sample holds about 40,000 clones; roughly 90% were observed only once. Jointly, the top ten make up 8.5% to 10% of the sample. Sample: CD4+ or CD8+ T cells sorted from blood, taken in a trial of the OX40 agonist ivuxolimab. All receptors derive from an adult with an advanced solid tumor such as melanoma, head and neck, liver or kidney cancer.

This rearrangement joins TRBV29-1 to TRBJ2-1; D possibly corresponds to TRBD2 (6 bases). The germline CDR1 and CDR2 sequences are SQVTM and ANQGSEA. V lost 7 bases and J 8 bases, leaving 21 bases between the germline ends. This CDR3 spans 14 amino acids. In DNA form, the CDR3 reads TGCAGCGCCCGAGCGGCGGGATCCCCCGATGAGCAGTTCTTC. This encodes CSARAAGSPDEQFF.

The chain is built from TRBV7-9 and TRBJ2-1, with no clear D. The V and J ends lost 3 bases and 4 bases respectively, with 10 bases between them. The CDR3 has 14 residues. Per germline, CDR1 SEHNR and CDR2 FQNEAQ (reference sequence). CDR3 amino acids: CASSLLVPYNEQFF. The CDR3 region has the DNA TGTGCCAGCAGCTTGTTAGTGCCGTACAATGAGCAGTTCTTC.

In nucleotides, the CDR3 is TGCGCCAGCAGCCAAGTAGGACAGCCCTATGGCTACACCTTC. It is translated as CASSQVGQPYGYTF. V is TRBV4-1 and J is TRBJ1-2; a weak D match, TRBD1 (6 bases). The CDR3 length is 14 residues. The V end was cut by 1 base, the J end by 4 bases, with 10 bases between. Germline-derived CDR1 and CDR2 are MGHRA and YSYEKL.

The chain joins TRBV6-5 to TRBJ1-2, with unresolved D. Germline lookup yields CDR1 MNHEY and CDR2 SVGAGI. The CDR3 extends over 13 amino acids. V lost 2 bases, J lost 0 bases, and 4 bases lay in between. The CDR3 nucleotides read TGTGCCAGCAGTTACCAAGCTAACTATGGCTACACCTTC. Its protein is CASSYQANYGYTF.

This clone was counted a single time. The chain carries TRBV5-6 and TRBJ2-1; D perhaps matches TRBD1 (6 bases). The CDR3 consists of 15 residues. Between the trimmed V and J ends, which lost 6 bases and 7 bases, there was a span of 20 bases. Per the germline V gene, CDR1 is SGHDT and CDR2 is YYEEEE. CDR3 amino acids: CASNPSGAVRNEQFF. For the CDR3, the DNA is TGTGCCAGCAACCCTTCAGGGGCCGTCCGGAATGAGCAGTTCTTC.

The chain has TRBV5-5 and TRBJ1-1; the D gene is possibly TRBD1 (6 bases). This CDR3 has 14 amino acids. Trimming shortened V by 5 bases and J by 6 bases, and 17 bases separated the two germline ends. Germline loops: CDR1 SGHKS, CDR2 YYEKEE (reference sequence). DNA of the CDR3: TGTGCCAGCAGTGGCCGGGACACTTTATCTGAAGCTTTCTTT. It is translated as CASSGRDTLSEAFF. The whole variable domain, remainder taken from reference TRBV5-5 and TRBJ1-1, is DAGVTQSPTHLIKTRGQQVTLRCSPISGHKSVSWYQQVLGQGPQFIFQYYEKEERGRGNFPDRFSARQFPNYSSELNVNALLLGDSALYLCASSGRDTLSEAFFGQGTRLTVV.

J is TRBJ2-5 and V is TRBV6-1; D call uncertain. The CDR3 covers 13 residues. The V and J ends lost 3 bases and 9 bases respectively, with 14 bases between them. Germline CDR1 reads MNHNS; CDR2 reads SASEGT. This CDR3 is CASSDWSSGAQYF. CDR3 coding DNA: TGTGCCAGCAGTGATTGGTCCAGTGGGGCCCAGTACTTC.

This clone was counted a single time. The chain has TRBV7-9 and TRBJ2-2; D is ambiguous. The CDR3 runs 12 residues. The germline V and J ends were trimmed by 4 bases and 6 bases, with 6 bases remaining between them. Germline values: CDR1 SEHNR, CDR2 FQNEAQ (reference sequence). The chain's CDR3 is CASSSRPGELFF. The CDR3 region has the DNA TGTGCCAGCAGCTCCAGACCCGGGGAGCTGTTTTTT. Together with reference TRBV7-9 and TRBJ2-2, the CDR3 gives the full variable domain: DTGVSQNPRHKITKRGQNVTFRCDPISEHNRLYWYRQTLGQGPEFLTYFQNEAQLEKSRLLSDRFSAERPKGSFSTLEIQRTEQGDSAMYLCASSSRPGELFFGEGSRLTVL.

This chain links TRBV7-8 with TRBJ2-7; either TRBD1 or TRBD2 may supply D (5 bases each). CDR3 size: 14 residues. Trimming removed 4 bases from V and 4 bases from J, with 14 bases in between. Germline V gene sequence: CDR1 SGHVS, CDR2 FQNEAQ. CDR3 in amino acids: CASSSGTGNYEQYV. The CDR3 DNA is TGTGCCAGCAGCTCGGGGACGGGAAATTACGAGCAGTACGTC.

The chain carries TRBV21-1 and TRBJ1-3; TRBD1, the table's D call, was not compared with the DNA. TRBV21-1 is a pseudogene. The CDR3 runs to 18 residues. In DNA form, the CDR3 reads TGTGCCAGCGATACCCAGGGGGGTCAGAGGGGCTCTGGAAACACCATATATTTT. Translated, it gives CASDTQGGQRGSGNTIYF.

The rearrangement uses TRBV19 and TRBJ2-2; TRBD2 aligns across 13 bases. The germline V gene encodes CDR1 LNHDA and CDR2 SQIVND (reference sequence). J lost 11 bases, V lost 7 bases, and 10 bases had no gene match. This CDR3 spans 15 amino acids. The CDR3 DNA follows: TGTGCCAGTACCTATTCACCGGGACTAGCGGGAGAGCTGTTTTTT. This sequence encodes CASTYSPGLAGELFF. The full variable domain, in which reference TRBV19 and TRBJ2-2 provide the parts outside the CDR3, is DGGITQSPKYLFRKEGQNVTLSCEQNLNHDAMYWYRQDPGQGLRLIYYSQIVNDFQKGDIAEGYSVSREKKESFPLTVTSAQKNPTAFYLCASTYSPGLAGELFFGEGSRLTVL.

The chain is built from TRBV9 and TRBJ1-3; 8 bases agree with TRBD1. V shed 4 bases and J 3 bases; nucleotides not matched to a gene: 3. The CDR3 length is 14 residues. Germline V lookup: CDR1 SGDLS, CDR2 YYNGEE. Here the CDR3 DNA reads TGTGCCAGCAGCACAGGGACAGGTGGAAACACCATATATTTT. It translates to CASSTGTGGNTIYF.

This rearrangement joins TRBV5-4 to TRBJ1-1, with D unclear. This CDR3 is 12 amino acids long. Germline V gives CDR1 SGHNT, CDR2 YYREEE (reference sequence). The germline V and J ends were trimmed by 2 bases and 1 base, with 3 bases remaining between them. The CDR3 region is CASSFSNTEAFF. The CDR3, as DNA: TGTGCCAGCAGCTTCTCGAACACTGAAGCTTTCTTT.

This clone was detected a few times. The V gene is TRBV5-6, the J gene TRBJ2-7; maybe TRBD1 (7 bases). This CDR3 spans 15 amino acids. V shed 2 bases and J shed 5 bases, with 17 bases lying between them. Germline values: CDR1 SGHDT, CDR2 YYEEEE. CDR3 in amino acids: CASSLGGGSPDEQYV. The CDR3 DNA sequence: TGTGCCAGCAGCTTAGGAGGGGGCAGCCCCGACGAGCAGTACGTC.

The CDR3 DNA is TGTGCCAGCAAAGGGTCCGCCACCGTAACCTATGGCTACACCTTC. This sequence encodes CASKGSATVTYGYTF. This rearrangement joins TRBV6-6 to TRBJ1-2; the D is unclear. CDR1 is MNHNY and CDR2 is SVGAGI in the germline V gene (reference sequence). This CDR3 is 15 amino acids long. The germline V and J ends were trimmed by 7 bases and 4 bases, with 19 bases remaining between them.

The V call is TRBV9, the J call TRBJ1-1, with D possibly TRBD1 on 6 matching bases. Per germline, CDR1 SGDLS and CDR2 YYNGEE. The V end lost 0 bases, the J end lost 7 bases, and 10 bases lay between the germline ends. There are 13 residues in the CDR3. For the CDR3, the DNA is TGTGCCAGCAGCGTAGCCAGGGGAGGTGAAGCTTTCTTT. Translated, it gives CASSVARGGEAFF.

The chain joins TRBV7-9 to TRBJ1-5; D not resolved. The V end lost 5 bases, the J end lost 0 bases, and 8 bases lay between the germline ends. This CDR3 comprises 14 residues. Germline V gene data show CDR1 as SEHNR and CDR2 as FQNEAQ (reference sequence). CDR3 loop: CASSAGGSNQPQHF. As DNA, the CDR3 is TGTGCCAGCAGCGCAGGTGGTAGCAATCAGCCCCAGCATTTT.

The V gene is TRBV9, the J gene TRBJ2-7; D remains unclear. The CDR3 sequence is 14 residues long. V dropped 0 bases and J dropped 3 bases, with 10 bases sitting between them. The V gene's germline CDR1 is SGDLS and CDR2 YYNGEE. DNA of the CDR3: TGTGCCAGCAGCGTAGTGTCCAATGACTACGAGCAGTACGTC. Translated, it gives CASSVVSNDYEQYV.

The chain couples TRBV7-3 to TRBJ2-5; TRBD2 might be the D (6 bases). The closer fit of TRBJ2-7 to the DNA end suggests the J call may be wrong. The CDR3 totals 13 residues. Germline-derived CDR1 and CDR2 are SGHTA and FQGTGA. This CDR3 is CASSLGTGDEQYF. Here the CDR3 DNA reads TGTGCCAGCAGTCTAGGCACGGGAGACGAGCAGTACTTC.

This chain joins TRBV28 and TRBJ1-5; D possibly corresponds to TRBD1 (5 bases). V dropped 3 bases and J dropped 1 base, with 13 bases sitting between them. Germline-derived CDR1 and CDR2 are MDHEN and SYDVKM. This CDR3 is built from 16 residues. This chain's CDR3 is CASSFLWGKSNQPQHF. In nucleotides, the CDR3 is TGTGCCAGCAGTTTTTTGTGGGGGAAAAGCAATCAGCCCCAGCATTTT. Variable domain in full (rest from reference TRBV28 and TRBJ1-5): DVKVTQSSRYLVKRTGEKVFLECVQDMDHENMFWYRQDPGLGLRLIYFSYDVKMKEKGDIPEGYSVSREKKERFSLILESASTNQTSMYLCASSFLWGKSNQPQHFGDGTRLSIL.